The 2 T cell receptor beta chains reported below all come from one sample, sequenced in a study of CD8 T cells in ankylosing spondylitis. TCRdb itself ran the 5' RACE reads through MiXCR, one entry per CDR3 protein. The sample holds about 250,000 distinct CDR3 sequences, over 7% seen once. Sequencing was performed on blood, either unsorted or a sorted T cell fraction (not recorded which). These receptors all come from a female donor with ankylosing spondylitis or in good health (not recorded which).

This clonotype has a count of ten or more. The genes are TRBV20-1 and TRBJ2-5; TRBD2 matches at 8 bases. J gave up 7 bases and V 0 bases, and 19 bases lay outside the gene matches. From germline, CDR1 is DFQATT and CDR2 SNEGSKA (reference sequence). This CDR3 contains 18 residues. CDR3 sequence (DNA): TGCAGTGCTAGAGATTCGAGCGGGAGTCTCTTTGGGGAGGTGACCCAGTACTTC. It translates to CSARDSSGSLFGEVTQYF.

This clonotype was picked up a small number of times. The chain employs TRBV30 and TRBJ2-7; 7 nucleotides match TRBD1. The CDR3 is 12 residues long. V was pared by 4 bases and J by 6 bases, with 6 bases of the junction left unmatched. Germline V gene lookup returns CDR1 GTSNPN and CDR2 SVGIG (reference sequence). CDR3 amino acids: CAWNLRTGEQYF. CDR3 nucleotide sequence: TGTGCCTGGAACCTAAGGACAGGCGAGCAGTACTTC.